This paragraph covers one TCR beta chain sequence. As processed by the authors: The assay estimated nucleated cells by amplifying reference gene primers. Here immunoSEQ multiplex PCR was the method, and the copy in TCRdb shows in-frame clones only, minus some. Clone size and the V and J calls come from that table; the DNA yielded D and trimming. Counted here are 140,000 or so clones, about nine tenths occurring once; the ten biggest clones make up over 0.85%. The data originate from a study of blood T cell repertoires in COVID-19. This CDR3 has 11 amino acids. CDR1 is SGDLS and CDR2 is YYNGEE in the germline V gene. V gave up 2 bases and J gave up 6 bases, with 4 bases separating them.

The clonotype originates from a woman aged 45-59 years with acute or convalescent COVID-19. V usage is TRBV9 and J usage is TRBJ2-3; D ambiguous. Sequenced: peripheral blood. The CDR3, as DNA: TGTGCCAGCAGCGTTCTGGATACGCAGTATTTT. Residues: CASSVLDTQYF. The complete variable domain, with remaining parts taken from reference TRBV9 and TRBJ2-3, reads DSGVTQTPKHLITATGQRVTLRCSPRSGDLSVYWYQQSLDQGLQFLIQYYNGEERAKGNILERFSAQQFPDLHSELNLSSLELGDSALYFCASSVLDTQYFGPGTRLTVL.